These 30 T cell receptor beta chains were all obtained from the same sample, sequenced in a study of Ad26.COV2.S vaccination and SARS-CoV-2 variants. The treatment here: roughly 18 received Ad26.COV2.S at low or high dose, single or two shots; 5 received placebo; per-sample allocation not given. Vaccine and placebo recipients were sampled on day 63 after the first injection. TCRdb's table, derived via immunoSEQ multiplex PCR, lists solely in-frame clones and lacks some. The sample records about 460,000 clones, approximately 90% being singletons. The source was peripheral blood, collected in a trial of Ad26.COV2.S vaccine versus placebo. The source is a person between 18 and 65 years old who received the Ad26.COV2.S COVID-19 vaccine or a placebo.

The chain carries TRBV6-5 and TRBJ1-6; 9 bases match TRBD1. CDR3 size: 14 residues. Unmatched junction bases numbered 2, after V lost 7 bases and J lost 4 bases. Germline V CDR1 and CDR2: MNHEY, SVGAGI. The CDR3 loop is CASTGTGYNSPLHF. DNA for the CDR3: TGTGCCAGCACCGGGACAGGGTATAATTCACCCCTCCACTTT.

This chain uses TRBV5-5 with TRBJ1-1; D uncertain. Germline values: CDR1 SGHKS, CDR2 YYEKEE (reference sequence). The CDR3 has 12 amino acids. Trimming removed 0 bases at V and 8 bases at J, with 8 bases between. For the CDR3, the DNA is TGTGCCAGCAGCTTGGCCGGTCCGGAAGCTTTCTTT. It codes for CASSLAGPEAFF.

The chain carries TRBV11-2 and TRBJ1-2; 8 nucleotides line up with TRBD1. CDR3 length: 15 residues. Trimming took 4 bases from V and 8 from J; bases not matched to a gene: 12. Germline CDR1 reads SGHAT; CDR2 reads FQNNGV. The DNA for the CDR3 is TGTGCCAGCAGCTCAGTTGGGGGACAGGATCACGGCTACACCTTC. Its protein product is CASSSVGGQDHGYTF.

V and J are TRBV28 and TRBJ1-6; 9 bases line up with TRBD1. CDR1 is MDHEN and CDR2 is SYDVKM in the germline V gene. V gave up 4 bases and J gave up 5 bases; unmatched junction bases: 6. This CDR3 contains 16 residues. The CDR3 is CASSYPGTGHNSPLHF. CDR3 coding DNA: TGTGCCAGCAGTTACCCCGGGACAGGGCATAATTCACCCCTCCACTTT.

CDR3 nucleotides: TGTGCCAGCAGCTTGATCCTTGAGCAGTTCTTC. Translating it yields CASSLILEQFF. The V call is TRBV5-6, the J call TRBJ2-1, with D unclear. Germline-derived CDR1 and CDR2 are SGHDT and YYEEEE. Trimming cost V 1 base and J 9 bases, with 5 bases left between them. The CDR3 runs to 11 residues.

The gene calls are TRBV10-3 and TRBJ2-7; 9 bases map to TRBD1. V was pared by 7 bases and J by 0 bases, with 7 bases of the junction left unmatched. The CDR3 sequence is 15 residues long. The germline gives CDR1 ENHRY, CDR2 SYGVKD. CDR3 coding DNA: TGTGCCATCACAAGGGACAGGGATAGCTCCTACGAGCAGTACTTC. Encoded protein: CAITRDRDSSYEQYF.

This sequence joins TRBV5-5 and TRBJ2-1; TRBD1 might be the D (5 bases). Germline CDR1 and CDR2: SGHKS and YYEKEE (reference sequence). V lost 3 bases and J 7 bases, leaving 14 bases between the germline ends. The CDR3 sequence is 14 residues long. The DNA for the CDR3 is TGTGCCAGCAGCTGGGCAGGGTATCTGAATGAGCAGTTCTTC. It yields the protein CASSWAGYLNEQFF.

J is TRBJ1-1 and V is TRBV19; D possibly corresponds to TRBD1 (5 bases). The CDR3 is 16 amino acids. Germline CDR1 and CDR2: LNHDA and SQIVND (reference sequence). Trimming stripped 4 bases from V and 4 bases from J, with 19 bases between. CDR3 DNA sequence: TGTGCCAGTAGTAACCAACCCAGGGTTCATGGCACTGAAGCTTTCTTT. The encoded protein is CASSNQPRVHGTEAFF.

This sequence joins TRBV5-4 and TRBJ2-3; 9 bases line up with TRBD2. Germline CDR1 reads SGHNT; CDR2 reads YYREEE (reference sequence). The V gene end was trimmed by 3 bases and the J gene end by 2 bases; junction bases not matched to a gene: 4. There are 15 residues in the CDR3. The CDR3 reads CASSSPSGATDTQYF. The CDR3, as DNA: TGTGCCAGCAGCTCGCCTAGCGGGGCCACAGATACGCAGTATTTT.

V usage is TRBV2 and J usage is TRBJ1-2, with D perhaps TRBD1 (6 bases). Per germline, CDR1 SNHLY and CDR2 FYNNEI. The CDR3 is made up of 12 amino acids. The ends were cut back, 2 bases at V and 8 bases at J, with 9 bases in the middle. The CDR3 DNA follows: TGTGCCAGCAGTGAACAGGGGCGGGGCTACACCTTC. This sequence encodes CASSEQGRGYTF. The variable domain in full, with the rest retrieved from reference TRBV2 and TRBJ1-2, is EPEVTQTPSHQVTQMGQEVILRCVPISNHLYFYWYRQILGQKVEFLVSFYNNEISEKSEIFDDQFSVERPDGSNFTLKIRSTKLEDSAMYFCASSEQGRGYTFGSGTRLTVV.

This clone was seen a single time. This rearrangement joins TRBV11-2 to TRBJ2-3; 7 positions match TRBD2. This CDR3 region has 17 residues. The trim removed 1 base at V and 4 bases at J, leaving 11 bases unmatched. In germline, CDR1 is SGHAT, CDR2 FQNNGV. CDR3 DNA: TGTGCCAGCAGCTTAGGCGGGGGACGTACCCGGGCAGATACGCAGTATTTT. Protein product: CASSLGGGRTRADTQYF.

The CDR3 DNA follows: TGTGCCAGCAGCCGGACTAGCGGGGTATACAATGAGCAGTTCTTC. Translated, it gives CASSRTSGVYNEQFF. The chain uses TRBV7-2 and TRBJ2-1, with 12 bases aligning to TRBD2. V shed 5 bases and J 4 bases; nucleotides not matched to a gene: 3. CDR1 is SGHTA and CDR2 is FQGNSA in the germline V gene. The CDR3 totals 15 residues. Full variable domain (outside the CDR3, taken from reference TRBV7-2 and TRBJ2-1): GAGVSQSPSNKVTEKGKDVELRCDPISGHTALYWYRQSLGQGLEFLIYFQGNSAPDKSGLPSDRFSAERTGGSVSTLTIQRTQQEDSAVYLCASSRTSGVYNEQFFGPGTRLTVL.

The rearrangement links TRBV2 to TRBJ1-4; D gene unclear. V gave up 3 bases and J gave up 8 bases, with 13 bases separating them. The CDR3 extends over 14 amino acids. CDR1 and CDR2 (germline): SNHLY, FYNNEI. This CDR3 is CASSDLGMREKLFF. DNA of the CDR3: TGTGCCAGCAGTGACCTGGGGATGCGGGAAAAACTGTTTTTT.

The CDR3 nucleotides are TGTGCCTGGAGCGGACACCTTAACTATGGCTACACCTTC. Translating gives CAWSGHLNYGYTF. The rearrangement uses TRBV30 and TRBJ1-2, with a weak D call TRBD1 (5 bases). There are 13 residues in the CDR3. Germline CDR1 GTSNPN, CDR2 SVGIG (reference sequence). V lost 3 bases and J 1 base, leaving 9 bases between the germline ends. The full variable domain, in which reference TRBV30 and TRBJ1-2 provide the parts outside the CDR3, is SQTIHQWPATLVQPVGSPLSLECTVEGTSNPNLYWYRQAAGRGLQLLFYSVGIGQISSEVPQNLSASRPQDRQFILSSKKLLLSDSGFYLCAWSGHLNYGYTFGSGTRLTVV.

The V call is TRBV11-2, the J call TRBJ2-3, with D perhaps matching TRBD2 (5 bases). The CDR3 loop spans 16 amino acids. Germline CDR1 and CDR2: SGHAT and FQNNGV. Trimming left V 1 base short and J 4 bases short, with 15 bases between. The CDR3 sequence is CASSLAGNRFADTQYF. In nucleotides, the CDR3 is TGTGCCAGCAGCTTAGCGGGGAACCGATTTGCAGATACGCAGTATTTT.

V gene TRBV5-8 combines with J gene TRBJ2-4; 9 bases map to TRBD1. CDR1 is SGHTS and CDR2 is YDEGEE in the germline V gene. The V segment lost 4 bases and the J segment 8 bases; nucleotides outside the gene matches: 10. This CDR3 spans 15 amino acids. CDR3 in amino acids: CASSPLGTGKDIQYF. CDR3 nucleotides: TGTGCCAGCAGCCCCCTAGGGACAGGGAAGGACATTCAGTACTTC.

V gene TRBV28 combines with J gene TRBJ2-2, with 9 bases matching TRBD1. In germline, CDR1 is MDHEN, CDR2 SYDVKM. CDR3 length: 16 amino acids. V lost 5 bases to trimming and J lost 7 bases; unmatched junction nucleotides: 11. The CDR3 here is CASSPTGGARIGELFF. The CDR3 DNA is TGTGCCAGCAGTCCAACAGGGGGCGCAAGGATCGGGGAGCTGTTTTTT.

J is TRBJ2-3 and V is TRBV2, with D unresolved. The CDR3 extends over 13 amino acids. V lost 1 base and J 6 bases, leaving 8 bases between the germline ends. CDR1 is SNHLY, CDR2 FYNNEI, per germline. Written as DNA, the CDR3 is TGTGCCAGCAGTGAAGTACCTAGGGATACGCAGTATTTT. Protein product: CASSEVPRDTQYF. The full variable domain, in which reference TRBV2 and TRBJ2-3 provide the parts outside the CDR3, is EPEVTQTPSHQVTQMGQEVILRCVPISNHLYFYWYRQILGQKVEFLVSFYNNEISEKSEIFDDQFSVERPDGSNFTLKIRSTKLEDSAMYFCASSEVPRDTQYFGPGTRLTVL.

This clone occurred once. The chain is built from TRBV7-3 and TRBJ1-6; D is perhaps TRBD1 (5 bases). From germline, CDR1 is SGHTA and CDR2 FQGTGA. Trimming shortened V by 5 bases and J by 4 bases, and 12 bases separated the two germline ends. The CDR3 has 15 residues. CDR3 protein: CASSAGGEYNSPLHF. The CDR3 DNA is TGTGCCAGCAGCGCCGGAGGGGAATATAATTCACCCCTCCACTTT.

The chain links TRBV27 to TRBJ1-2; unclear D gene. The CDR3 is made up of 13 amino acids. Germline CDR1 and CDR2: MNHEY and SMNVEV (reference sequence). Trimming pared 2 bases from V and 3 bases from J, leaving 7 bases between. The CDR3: CASSLTGYYGYTF. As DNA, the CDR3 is TGTGCCAGCAGTTTAACTGGCTACTATGGCTACACCTTC.

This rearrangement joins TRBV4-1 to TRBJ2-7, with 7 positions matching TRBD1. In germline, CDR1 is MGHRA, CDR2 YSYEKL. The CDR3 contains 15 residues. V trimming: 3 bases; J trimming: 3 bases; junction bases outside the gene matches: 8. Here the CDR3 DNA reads TGCGCCAGCAGCCATACGACAGGGCCCGGCTACGAGCAGTACTTC. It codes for CASSHTTGPGYEQYF.

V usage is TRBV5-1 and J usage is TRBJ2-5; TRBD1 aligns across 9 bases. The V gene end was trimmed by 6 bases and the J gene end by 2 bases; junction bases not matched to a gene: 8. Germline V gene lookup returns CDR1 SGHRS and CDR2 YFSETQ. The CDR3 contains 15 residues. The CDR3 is CASNGKDRGQETQYF. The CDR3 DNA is TGCGCCAGCAACGGAAAGGACAGGGGACAAGAGACCCAGTACTTC.

The CDR3 spells CASSYSKGRGAYEQYF. CDR3 in DNA: TGTGCCAGCAGTTACTCGAAAGGGAGGGGGGCATACGAGCAGTACTTC. V usage is TRBV6-5 and J usage is TRBJ2-7; a weak D match, TRBD2 (7 bases). Germline V CDR1 and CDR2: MNHEY, SVGAGI. The CDR3 covers 16 residues. The V end lost 0 bases, the J end lost 4 bases, and 16 bases lay between the germline ends.

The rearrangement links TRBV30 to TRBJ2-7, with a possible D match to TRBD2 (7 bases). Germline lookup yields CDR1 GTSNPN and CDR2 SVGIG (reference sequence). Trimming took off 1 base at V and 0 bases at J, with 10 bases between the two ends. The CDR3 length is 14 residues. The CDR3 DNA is TGTGCCTGGAGTGCGGGGGGCGACTCCTACGAGCAGTACTTC. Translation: CAWSAGGDSYEQYF. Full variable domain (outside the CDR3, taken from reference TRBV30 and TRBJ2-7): SQTIHQWPATLVQPVGSPLSLECTVEGTSNPNLYWYRQAAGRGLQLLFYSVGIGQISSEVPQNLSASRPQDRQFILSSKKLLLSDSGFYLCAWSAGGDSYEQYFGPGTRLTVT.

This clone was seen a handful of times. The CDR3 DNA sequence: TGTGCCAGCAGCTTGGGGGGCTTTCGGCAAGACAATTCACCCCTCCACTTT. Translating it yields CASSLGGFRQDNSPLHF. J is TRBJ1-6 and V is TRBV5-4; D may be TRBD1 (5 bases). Deletions cut 0 bases from V and 7 bases from J, with 17 bases between. CDR1 SGHNT and CDR2 YYREEE come from the germline V gene (reference sequence). The length of the CDR3 is 17 residues.

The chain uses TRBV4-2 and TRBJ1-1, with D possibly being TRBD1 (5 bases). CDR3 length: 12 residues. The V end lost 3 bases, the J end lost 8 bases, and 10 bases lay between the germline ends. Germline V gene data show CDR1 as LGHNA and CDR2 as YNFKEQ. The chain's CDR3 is CASSHPGGEAFF. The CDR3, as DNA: TGTGCCAGCAGCCACCCCGGGGGGGAAGCTTTCTTT.

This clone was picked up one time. The CDR3 bases are TGCGCCAGCAGCATTTTCGGGCGGGAGGGCCTTTCAGATACGCAGTATTTT. This sequence encodes CASSIFGREGLSDTQYF. This chain joins TRBV5-1 and TRBJ2-3, with 9 bases aligning to TRBD2. Germline V gene lookup returns CDR1 SGHRS and CDR2 YFSETQ. Trimming cost V 4 bases and J 4 bases; bases outside gene matches: 13. The CDR3 runs to 17 residues. The whole variable domain, filled in from reference TRBV5-1 and TRBJ2-3, reads KAGVTQTPRYLIKTRGQQVTLSCSPISGHRSVSWYQQTPGQGLQFLFEYFSETQRNKGNFPGRFSGRQFSNSRSEMNVSTLELGDSALYLCASSIFGREGLSDTQYFGPGTRLTVL.

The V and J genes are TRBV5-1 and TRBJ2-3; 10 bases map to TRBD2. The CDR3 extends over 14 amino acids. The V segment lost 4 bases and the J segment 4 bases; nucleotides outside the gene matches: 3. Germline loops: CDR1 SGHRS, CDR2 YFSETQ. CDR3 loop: CASSPGTSADTQYF. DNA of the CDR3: TGCGCCAGCAGCCCGGGGACTAGCGCAGATACGCAGTATTTT.

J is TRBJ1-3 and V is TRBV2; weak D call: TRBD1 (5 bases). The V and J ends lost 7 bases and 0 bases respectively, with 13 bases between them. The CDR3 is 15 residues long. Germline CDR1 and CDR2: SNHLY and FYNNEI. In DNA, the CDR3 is TGTGCCAGCACCGTATCAGGGAACTCTGGAAACACCATATATTTT. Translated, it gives CASTVSGNSGNTIYF.

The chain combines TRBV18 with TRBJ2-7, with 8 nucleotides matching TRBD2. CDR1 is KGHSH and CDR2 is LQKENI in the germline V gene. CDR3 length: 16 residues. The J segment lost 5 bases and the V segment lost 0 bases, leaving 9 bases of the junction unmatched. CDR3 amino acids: CASSPPRRGGRDEQYF. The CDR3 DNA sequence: TGTGCCAGCTCACCACCGAGACGCGGGGGGAGGGACGAGCAGTACTTC.